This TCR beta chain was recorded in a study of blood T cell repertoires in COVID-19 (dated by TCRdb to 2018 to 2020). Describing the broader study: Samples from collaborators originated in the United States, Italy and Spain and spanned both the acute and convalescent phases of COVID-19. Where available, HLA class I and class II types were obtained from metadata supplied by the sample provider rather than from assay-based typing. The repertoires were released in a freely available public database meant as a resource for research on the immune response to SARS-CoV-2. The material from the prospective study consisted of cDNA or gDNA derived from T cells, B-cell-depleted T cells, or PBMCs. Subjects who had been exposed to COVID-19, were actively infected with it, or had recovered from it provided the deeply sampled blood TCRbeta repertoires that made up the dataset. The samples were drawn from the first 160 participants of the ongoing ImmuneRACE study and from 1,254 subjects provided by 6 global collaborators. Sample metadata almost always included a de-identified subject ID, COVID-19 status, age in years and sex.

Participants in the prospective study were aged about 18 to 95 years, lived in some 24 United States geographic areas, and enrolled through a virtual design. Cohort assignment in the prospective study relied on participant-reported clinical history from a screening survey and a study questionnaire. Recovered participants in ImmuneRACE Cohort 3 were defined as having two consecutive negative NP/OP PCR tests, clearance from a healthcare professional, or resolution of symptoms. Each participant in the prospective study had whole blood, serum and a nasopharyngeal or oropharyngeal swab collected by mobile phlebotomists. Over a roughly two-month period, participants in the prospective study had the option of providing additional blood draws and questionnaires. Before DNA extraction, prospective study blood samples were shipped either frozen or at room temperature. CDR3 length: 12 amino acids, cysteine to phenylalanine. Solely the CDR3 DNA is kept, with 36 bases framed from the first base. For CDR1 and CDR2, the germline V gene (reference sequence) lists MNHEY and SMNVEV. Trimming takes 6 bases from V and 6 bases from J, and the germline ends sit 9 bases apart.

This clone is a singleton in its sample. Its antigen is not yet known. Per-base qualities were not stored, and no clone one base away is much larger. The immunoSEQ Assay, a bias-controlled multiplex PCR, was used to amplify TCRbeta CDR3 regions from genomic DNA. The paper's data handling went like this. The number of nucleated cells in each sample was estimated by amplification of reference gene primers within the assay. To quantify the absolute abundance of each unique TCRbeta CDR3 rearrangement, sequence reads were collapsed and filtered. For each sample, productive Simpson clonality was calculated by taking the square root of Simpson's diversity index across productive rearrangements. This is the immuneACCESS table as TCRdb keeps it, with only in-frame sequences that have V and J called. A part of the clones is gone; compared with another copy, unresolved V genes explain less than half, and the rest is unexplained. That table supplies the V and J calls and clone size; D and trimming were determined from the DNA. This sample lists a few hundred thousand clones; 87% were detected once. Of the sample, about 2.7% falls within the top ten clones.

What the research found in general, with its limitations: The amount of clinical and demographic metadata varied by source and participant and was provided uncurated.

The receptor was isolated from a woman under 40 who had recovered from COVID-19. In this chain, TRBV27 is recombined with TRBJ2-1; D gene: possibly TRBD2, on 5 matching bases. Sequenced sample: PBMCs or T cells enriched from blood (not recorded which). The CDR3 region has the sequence CASRVLGNEQFF. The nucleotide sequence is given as TGTGCCAGCAGGGTACTAGGCAATGAGCAGTTCTTC.